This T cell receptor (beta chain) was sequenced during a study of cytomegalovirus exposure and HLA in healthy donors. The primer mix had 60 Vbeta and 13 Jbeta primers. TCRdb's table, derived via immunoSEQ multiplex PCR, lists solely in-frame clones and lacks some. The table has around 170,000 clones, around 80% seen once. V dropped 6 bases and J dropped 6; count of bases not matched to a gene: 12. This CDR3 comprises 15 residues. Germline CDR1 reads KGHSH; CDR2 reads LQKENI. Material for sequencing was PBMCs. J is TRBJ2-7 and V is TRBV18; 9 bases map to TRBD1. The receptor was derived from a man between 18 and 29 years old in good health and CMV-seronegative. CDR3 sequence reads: CASSSGTGYSGEQYF. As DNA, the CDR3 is TGTGCCAGCTCCTCCGGGACAGGGTATTCTGGCGAGCAGTACTTC. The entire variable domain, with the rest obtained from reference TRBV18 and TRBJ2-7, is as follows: NAGVMQNPRHLVRRRGQEARLRCSPMKGHSHVYWYRQLPEEGLKFMVYLQKENIIDESGMPKERFSAEFPKEGPSILRIQQVVRGDSAAYFCASSSGTGYSGEQYFGPGTRLTVT.